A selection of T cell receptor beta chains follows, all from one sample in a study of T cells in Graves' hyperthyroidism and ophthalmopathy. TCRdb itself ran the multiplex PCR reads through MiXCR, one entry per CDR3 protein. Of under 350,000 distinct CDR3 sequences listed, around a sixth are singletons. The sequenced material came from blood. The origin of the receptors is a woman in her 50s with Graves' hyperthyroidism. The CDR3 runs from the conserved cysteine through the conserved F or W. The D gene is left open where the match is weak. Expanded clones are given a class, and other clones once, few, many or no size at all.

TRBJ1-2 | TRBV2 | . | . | CASGRGANYGYTF | TGTGCCAGCGGCAGGGGTGCCAACTATGGCTACACCTTC
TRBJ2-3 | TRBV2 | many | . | CASRDRGDADTQYF | TGTGCCAGCAGGGACAGAGGCGACGCAGATACGCAGTATTTT
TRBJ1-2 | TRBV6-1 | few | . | CASSATGQFYGYTF | TGTGCCAGCAGTGCCACCGGACAGTTCTATGGCTACACCTTC
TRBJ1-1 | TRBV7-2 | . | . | CASSLLWGEGYTEAFF | TGTGCCAGCAGCTTATTATGGGGGGAAGGCTACACTGAAGCTTTCTTT
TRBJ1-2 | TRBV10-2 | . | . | CASSETDNYGYTF | TGCGCCAGCAGTGAAACAGATAACTATGGCTACACCTTC
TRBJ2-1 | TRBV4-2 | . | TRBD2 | CASSQYPTSVPYNEQFF | TGTGCCAGCAGCCAATACCCGACTAGCGTCCCCTACAATGAGCAGTTCTTC
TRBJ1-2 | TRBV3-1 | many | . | CASSQGGGSYGYTF | TGTGCCAGCAGCCAAGGTGGGGGATCCTATGGCTACACCTTC
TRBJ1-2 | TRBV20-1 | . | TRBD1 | CSARPTGTDNYGYTF | TGCAGTGCTCGCCCTACCGGGACAGACAACTATGGCTACACCTTC
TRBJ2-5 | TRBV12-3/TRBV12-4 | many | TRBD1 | CASSYTGVETQYF | TGTGCCAGCAGCTACACAGGGGTCGAGACCCAGTACTTC
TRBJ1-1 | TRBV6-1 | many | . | CASRTDAIAFF | TGTGCCAGCAGAACTGATGCGATCGCTTTCTTT
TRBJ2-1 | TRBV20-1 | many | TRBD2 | CSARPTSGSYNEQFF | TGCAGTGCTAGGCCGACTAGCGGGAGCTACAATGAGCAGTTCTTC
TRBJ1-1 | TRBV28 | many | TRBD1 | CASSQMTGDLNTEAFF | TGTGCCAGCAGCCAGATGACAGGGGACCTGAACACTGAAGCTTTCTTT
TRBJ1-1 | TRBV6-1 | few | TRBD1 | CASSVDRPAEAFF | TGTGCCAGCAGTGTGGACAGGCCCGCTGAAGCTTTCTTT
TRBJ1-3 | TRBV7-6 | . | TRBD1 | CASSWGQDDSGNTIYF | TGTGCCAGCAGCTGGGGACAGGACGATTCTGGAAACACCATATATTTT
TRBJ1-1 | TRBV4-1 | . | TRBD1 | CASSQVVAGGLNTEAFF | TGCGCCAGCAGCCAAGTTGTGGCAGGGGGTTTGAACACTGAAGCTTTCTTT
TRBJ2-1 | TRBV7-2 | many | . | CASSLRGSSYNEQFF | TGTGCCAGCAGCTTAAGGGGGAGCTCCTACAATGAGCAGTTCTTC
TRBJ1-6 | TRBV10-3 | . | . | CAISERGGTLSFSPLHF | TGTGCCATCAGTGAGAGAGGTGGGACCCTATCTTTTTCACCCCTCCACTTT
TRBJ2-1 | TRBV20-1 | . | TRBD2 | CSARKLSSGNYNEQFF | TGCAGTGCTAGAAAATTATCTAGCGGGAACTACAATGAGCAGTTCTTC
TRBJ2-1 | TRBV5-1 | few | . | CASSFGGLRDEQFF | TGCGCCAGCAGCTTCGGGGGGCTTCGGGATGAGCAGTTCTTC
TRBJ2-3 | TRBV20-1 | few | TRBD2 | CSASGSILAGGSRSDTQYF | TGCAGTGCTAGTGGTTCCATACTAGCGGGAGGAAGTAGATCAGATACGCAGTATTTT
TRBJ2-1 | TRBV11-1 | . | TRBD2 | CASSFRLAVAYNEQFF | TGTGCCAGCAGCTTCCGACTAGCGGTGGCCTACAATGAGCAGTTCTTC
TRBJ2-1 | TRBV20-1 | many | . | CSASGYIEQFF | TGCAGTGCTAGCGGGTATATTGAGCAGTTCTTC
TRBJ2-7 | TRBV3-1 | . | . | CASRSGVSEQYF | TGTGCCAGCAGATCAGGGGTCTCCGAGCAGTACTTC
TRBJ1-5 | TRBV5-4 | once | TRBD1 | CASSLGFDRDDQPQHF | TGTGCCAGCAGCTTGGGTTTCGACAGGGACGATCAGCCCCAGCATTTT
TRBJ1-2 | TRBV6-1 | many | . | CARADNYGYTF | TGTGCCAGGGCGGACAACTATGGCTACACCTTC
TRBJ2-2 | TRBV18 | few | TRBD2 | CASSPHQREGPNTGELFF | TGTGCCAGCTCACCGCACCAGCGGGAGGGCCCGAACACCGGGGAGCTGTTTTTT
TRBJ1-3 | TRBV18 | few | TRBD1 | CASSPAKDRAGNTIYF | TGTGCCAGCTCACCTGCAAAGGACAGGGCTGGAAACACCATATATTTT
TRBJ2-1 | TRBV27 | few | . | CASTPRTGVAYNEQFF | TGTGCCAGCACCCCTAGGACGGGAGTAGCCTACAATGAGCAGTTCTTC
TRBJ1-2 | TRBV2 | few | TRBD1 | CASSRPGTEYGYTF | TGTGCCAGCAGTCGACCCGGGACAGAATATGGCTACACCTTC
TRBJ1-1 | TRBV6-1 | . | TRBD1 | CASRLGDRGMNTEAFF | TGTGCCAGCAGACTTGGGGACAGGGGAATGAACACTGAAGCTTTCTTT
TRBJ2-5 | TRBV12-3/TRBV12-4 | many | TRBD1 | CASSQGQGIPLNQETQYF | TGTGCCAGCAGTCAAGGACAGGGCATACCCCTAAATCAAGAGACCCAGTACTTC
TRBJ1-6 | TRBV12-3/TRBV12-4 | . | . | CAGGPRDYNSPLHF | TGTGCCGGCGGACCCCGGGACTATAATTCACCCCTCCACTTT
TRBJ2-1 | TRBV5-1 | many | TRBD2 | CASTLAGGVNEQFF | TGCGCCAGCACCTTAGCGGGAGGGGTCAATGAGCAGTTCTTC
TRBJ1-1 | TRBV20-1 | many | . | CSGPVGTEAFF | TGCAGTGGACCAGTGGGCACTGAAGCTTTCTTT
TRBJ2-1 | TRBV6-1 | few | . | CASSNGLLNQFF | TGTGCCAGCAGTAACGGGCTTCTAAACCAGTTCTTC
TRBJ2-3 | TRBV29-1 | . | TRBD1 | CSVQNQAGGTDTQYF | TGCAGCGTCCAGAATCAGGCAGGGGGTACAGATACGCAGTATTTT
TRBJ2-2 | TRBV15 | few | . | CATSTLQGLAGTGELFF | TGTGCCACCAGCACTCTCCAGGGGCTGGCGGGCACCGGGGAGCTGTTTTTT
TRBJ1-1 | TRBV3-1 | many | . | CASSQVPGNTEAFF | TGTGCCAGCAGCCAGGTCCCAGGGAACACTGAAGCTTTCTTT
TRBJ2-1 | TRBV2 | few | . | CASSSQAYEQFF | TGTGCCAGCAGTTCCCAAGCTTATGAGCAGTTCTTC
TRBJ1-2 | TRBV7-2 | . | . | CASSLSQGWNGYTF | TGTGCCAGCAGCTTATCCCAGGGGTGGAATGGCTACACCTTC